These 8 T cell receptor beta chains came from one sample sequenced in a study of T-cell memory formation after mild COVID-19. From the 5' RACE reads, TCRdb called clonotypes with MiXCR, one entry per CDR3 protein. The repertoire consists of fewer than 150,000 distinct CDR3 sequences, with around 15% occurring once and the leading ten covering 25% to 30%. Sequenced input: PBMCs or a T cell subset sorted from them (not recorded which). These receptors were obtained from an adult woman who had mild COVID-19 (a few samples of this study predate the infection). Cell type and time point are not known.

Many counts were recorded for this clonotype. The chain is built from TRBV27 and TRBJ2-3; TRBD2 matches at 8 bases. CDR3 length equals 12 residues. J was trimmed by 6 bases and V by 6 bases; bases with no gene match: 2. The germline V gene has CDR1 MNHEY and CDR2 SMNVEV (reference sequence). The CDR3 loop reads CASRLAADTQYF. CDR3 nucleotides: TGTGCCAGCAGACTAGCGGCGGATACGCAGTATTTT.

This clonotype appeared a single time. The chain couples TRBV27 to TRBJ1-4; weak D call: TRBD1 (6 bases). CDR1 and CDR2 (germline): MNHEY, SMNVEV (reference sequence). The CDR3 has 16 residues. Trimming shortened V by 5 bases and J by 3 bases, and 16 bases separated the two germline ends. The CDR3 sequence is CASSHLTGTPNEKLFF. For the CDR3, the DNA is TGTGCCAGCAGTCATTTAACAGGGACGCCTAATGAAAAACTGTTTTTT.

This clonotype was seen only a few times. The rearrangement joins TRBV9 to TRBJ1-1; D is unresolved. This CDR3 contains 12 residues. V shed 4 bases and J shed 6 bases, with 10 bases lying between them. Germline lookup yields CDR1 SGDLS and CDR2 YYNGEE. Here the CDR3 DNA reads TGTGCCAGCAGCCCCGGGTGGGCTGAAGCTTTCTTT. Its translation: CASSPGWAEAFF.

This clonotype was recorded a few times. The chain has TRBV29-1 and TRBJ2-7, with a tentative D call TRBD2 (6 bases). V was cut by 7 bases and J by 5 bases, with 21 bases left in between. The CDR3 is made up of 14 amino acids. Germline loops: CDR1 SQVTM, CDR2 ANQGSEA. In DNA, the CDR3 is TGCAGCGGGGAGGAGCGGCGAACGATCCACGAGCAGTACTTC. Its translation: CSGEERRTIHEQYF.

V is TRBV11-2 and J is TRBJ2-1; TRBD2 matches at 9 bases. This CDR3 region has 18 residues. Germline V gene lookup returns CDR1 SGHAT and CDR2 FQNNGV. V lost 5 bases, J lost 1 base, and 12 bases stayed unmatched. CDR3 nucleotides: TGTGCCAGCAGCCCCGGGCGGGGGGGGCCCCCATCCTACAATGAGCAGTTCTTC. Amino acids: CASSPGRGGPPSYNEQFF.

The CDR3 spells CASSQFGTSGSQGPYEQYF. The DNA for the CDR3 is TGTGCCAGCAGCCAATTTGGGACTAGCGGGAGCCAAGGGCCCTACGAGCAGTACTTC. The chain joins TRBV16 to TRBJ2-7, with 14 bases that match TRBD2. Trimming took 1 base from V and 2 from J; bases not matched to a gene: 10. Germline values: CDR1 KGHSY, CDR2 FQNENV. This CDR3 contains 19 residues.

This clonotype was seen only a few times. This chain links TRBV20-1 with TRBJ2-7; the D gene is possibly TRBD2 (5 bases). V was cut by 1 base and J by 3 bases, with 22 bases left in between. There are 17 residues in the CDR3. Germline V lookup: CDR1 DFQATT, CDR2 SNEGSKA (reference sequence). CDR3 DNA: TGCAGTGCTAGAGCTCCTGCCGGACTGGACGAAGACTACGAGCAGTACTTC. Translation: CSARAPAGLDEDYEQYF.

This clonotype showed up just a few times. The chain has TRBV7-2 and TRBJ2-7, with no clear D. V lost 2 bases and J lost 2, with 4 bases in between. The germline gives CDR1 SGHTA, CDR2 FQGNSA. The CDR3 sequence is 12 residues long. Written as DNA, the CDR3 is TGTGCCAGCAGCTTATACCCCTACGAGCAGTACTTC. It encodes CASSLYPYEQYF.